This T cell receptor beta chain was sequenced during a study of early T cells in non-severe SARS-CoV-2 infection. Study findings and constraints: Private and CD4 specificities were missed by VDJdb matching, which favored anti-spike CD8 responses.

The library protocol tagged individual cDNA molecules with unique molecular identifiers. TCRdb redid the calling of the 5' RACE reads with MiXCR, one entry per CDR3 protein. Here the sample spans 27,000 or so distinct CDR3 sequences, about 2.9% being singletons. This clonotype was seen repeatedly, ten times or more. Its antigen is unidentified. Deletions cut 3 bases from V and 4 bases from J, with 9 bases between. The CDR3 runs to 13 residues. Per the germline V gene, CDR1 is SEHNR and CDR2 is FQNEAQ (reference sequence). The sequence was obtained from an adult who was a healthcare worker with PCR-confirmed SARS-CoV-2 infection or an uninfected control (not recorded which). The V and J genes are TRBV7-9 and TRBJ1-2; D uncertain. Sequenced: whole blood. Here the CDR3 reads CASSFDVPYGYTF. In nucleotides, the CDR3 is TGTGCCAGCAGCTTCGACGTACCCTATGGCTACACCTTC.